Presented here are 3 T cell receptor beta chains from one specimen sequenced in a study of blood T cell repertoires in COVID-19 (TCRdb year 2020). Library method: the immunoSEQ multiplex PCR assay. TCRdb obtained this table from immuneACCESS and retained in-frame rearrangements with V and J assigned. These tables miss some clones; where compared with another copy, unresolved V genes account for less than half of the shortfall, and the remainder is unexplained. The sample table holds 140,000 to 150,000 clones, of which 85% to 90% were seen once. The leading ten clones occupy approximately 1.2% of the sample. Sequenced: PBMCs or T cells enriched from blood (not recorded which). Every receptor here comes from a woman in her 30s with acute COVID-19.

This clone was seen once. The rearrangement links TRBV7-3 to TRBJ2-1; 11 bases line up with TRBD2. CDR1 SGHTA and CDR2 FQGTGA come from the germline V gene. J gave up 8 bases and V 4 bases, and 10 bases lay outside the gene matches. The CDR3 loop spans 16 amino acids. Here the CDR3 reads CASSSPGTSGRYEQFF. CDR3 in DNA: TGTGCCAGCAGCTCGCCCGGGACTAGCGGACGGTATGAGCAGTTCTTC.

V usage is TRBV29-1 and J usage is TRBJ1-2; weak D call: TRBD1 (6 bases). Between the trimmed V and J ends, which lost 6 bases and 4 bases, there was a span of 30 bases. Per germline, CDR1 SQVTM and CDR2 ANQGSEA. This CDR3 has 18 amino acids. The CDR3 nucleotides read TGCAGCGTCGGCGCCGCGTGGGGTACAGGGCCATCCTTCTATGGCTACACCTTC. As protein: CSVGAAWGTGPSFYGYTF.

The rearrangement links TRBV6-2 or TRBV6-3 to TRBJ1-1; 7 bases agree with TRBD1. Germline lookup yields CDR1 MNHEY and CDR2 SVGEGT. V gave up 5 bases and J gave up 5 bases; unmatched junction bases: 5. This CDR3 contains 13 residues. CDR3 sequence: CASSRGLETEAFF. DNA for the CDR3: TGTGCCAGCAGTAGGGGGCTGGAAACTGAAGCTTTCTTT.